Listed here are 22 T cell receptor beta chains from one sample, sequenced in a study of blood T cell repertoires in COVID-19. The protocol was immunoSEQ multiplex PCR, while the TCRdb copy is restricted to in-frame clones and leaves out a portion. The sample gives roughly 330,000 clones, approximately 88% of which show up once; 4% is in the top ten. The sample taken for sequencing was peripheral blood. These receptors came from a woman aged 50 to 65 with active or convalescent COVID-19.

The genes are TRBV7-4 and TRBJ1-3; TRBD1 might be the D (5 bases). This CDR3 comprises 18 residues. Per germline, CDR1 SGHVT and CDR2 SQSDAQ. V was clipped by 5 bases and J by 5 bases, with 25 bases between them. The CDR3 DNA is TGTGCCAGCAGCATTAAGGGCGACGGGGGGATTCTGCGAAACACCATATATTTT. As protein: CASSIKGDGGILRNTIYF. Drawing the rest from reference TRBV7-4 and TRBJ1-3, the complete variable domain is GAGVSQSPRYKVAKRGRDVALRCDSISGHVTLYWYRQTLGQGSEVLTYSQSDAQRDKSGRPSGRFSAERPERSVSTLKIQRTEQGDSAVYLCASSIKGDGGILRNTIYFGEGSWLTVV.

The table lists this clone with a count of one. V and J are TRBV5-4 and TRBJ1-2; 8 bases line up with TRBD1. V shed 4 bases and J 0 bases; nucleotides not matched to a gene: 5. This CDR3 has 15 amino acids. Germline CDR1 is SGHNT and CDR2 is YYREEE (reference sequence). The CDR3 DNA reads TGTGCCAGCAGCCCGGGACAGGCAACTAACTATGGCTACACCTTC. Protein product: CASSPGQATNYGYTF.

This chain uses TRBV7-2 with TRBJ1-4, with 7 positions matching TRBD1. This CDR3 is 14 amino acids long. The germline V gene has CDR1 SGHTA and CDR2 FQGNSA. Trimming removed 5 bases from V and 12 bases from J; junction bases left unmatched: 12. The CDR3 DNA reads TGTGCCAGCAGCCTACGACAGGGACCGAGTGAACTGTTTTTT. Translating it yields CASSLRQGPSELFF. Drawing the rest from reference TRBV7-2 and TRBJ1-4, the complete variable domain is GAGVSQSPSNKVTEKGKDVELRCDPISGHTALYWYRQSLGQGLEFLIYFQGNSAPDKSGLPSDRFSAERTGGSVSTLTIQRTQQEDSAVYLCASSLRQGPSELFFGSGTQLSVL.

Here the CDR3 DNA reads TGTGCCAGTAGTATATTGGGCCCCAAAAACATTCAGTACTTC. Protein: CASSILGPKNIQYF. The chain links TRBV19 to TRBJ2-4, with D unclear. The CDR3 covers 14 residues. Germline-derived CDR1 and CDR2 are LNHDA and SQIVND (reference sequence). V gave up 2 bases and J gave up 2 bases, with 7 bases separating them.

The CDR3 DNA sequence: TGTGCCAGCAGCTTAGAAGTAGAATCACCCCTCCACTTT. As protein: CASSLEVESPLHF. This sequence joins TRBV7-2 and TRBJ1-6, with unresolved D. From germline, CDR1 is SGHTA and CDR2 FQGNSA. With 1 base removed from V and 10 bases from J, the gap between germline ends came to 8 bases. The CDR3 has 13 amino acids.

In nucleotides, the CDR3 is TGTGCCTGGAGTGGCTTCCAGGGTTCCCACTATGGCTACACCTTC. Its protein is CAWSGFQGSHYGYTF. The chain has TRBV30 and TRBJ1-2, with D possibly being TRBD1 (5 bases). V was pared by 1 base and J by 3 bases, with 15 bases between. CDR1 GTSNPN and CDR2 SVGIG come from the germline V gene (reference sequence). The length of the CDR3 is 15 residues.

The chain uses TRBV6-5 and TRBJ2-1, with 13 bases matching TRBD2. V shed 6 bases, J shed 10 bases, and the junction held 9 bases outside the gene matches. CDR1 is MNHEY and CDR2 is SVGAGI in the germline V gene. CDR3 length: 15 amino acids. Written as DNA, the CDR3 is TGTGCCAGCAGAAAACTAGCGGGGGGGCGATACGAGCAGTTCTTC. The encoded protein is CASRKLAGGRYEQFF.

This clone appeared a single time. The chain joins TRBV19 to TRBJ2-7; 7 bases fit TRBD2. Trimming removed 4 bases from V and 3 bases from J; junction bases left unmatched: 12. The CDR3 loop spans 16 amino acids. The germline V gene encodes CDR1 LNHDA and CDR2 SQIVND (reference sequence). The CDR3 spells CASSTRLAGDLYEQYF. The DNA of the CDR3 is TGTGCCAGTAGTACCCGACTGGCGGGGGACCTCTACGAGCAGTACTTC.

The CDR3 nucleotides read TGTGCCAGCAGTTACCCGGGCACAGATACGCAGTATTTT. It encodes CASSYPGTDTQYF. This chain joins TRBV6-5 and TRBJ2-3; D call uncertain. Trimming removed 2 bases from V and 1 base from J, with 4 bases in between. The CDR3 consists of 13 residues. Germline V gene lookup returns CDR1 MNHEY and CDR2 SVGAGI.

This sequence joins TRBV5-1 and TRBJ2-7; D unclear. The V end lost 4 bases, the J end lost 4 bases, and 15 bases lay between the germline ends. The CDR3 spans 14 residues. Germline V gives CDR1 SGHRS, CDR2 YFSETQ. The CDR3 sequence is CASSPTITTYEQYF. Written as DNA, the CDR3 is TGCGCCAGCAGCCCGACAATAACAACTTACGAGCAGTACTTC.

CDR3 protein: CASSSQGREYYGYTF. The DNA for the CDR3 is TGTGCCAGTAGTTCACAGGGAAGAGAGTACTATGGCTACACCTTC. V gene TRBV19 combines with J gene TRBJ1-2; D perhaps matches TRBD1 (6 bases). CDR1 LNHDA and CDR2 SQIVND come from the germline V gene (reference sequence). This CDR3 has 15 residues. V was clipped by 5 bases and J by 3 bases, with 16 bases between them.

The V gene is TRBV10-3, the J gene TRBJ2-1; 9 positions match TRBD2. With V trimmed by 2 bases and J by 0 bases, 8 bases remained unmatched. Per the germline V gene, CDR1 is ENHRY and CDR2 is SYGVKD. This CDR3 region has 18 residues. CDR3 sequence (DNA): TGTGCCATCAGTGAGCCAACCAATAGCGGGAGCTCCTACAATGAGCAGTTCTTC. This codes for CAISEPTNSGSSYNEQFF.

This clone has more than one count but fewer than ten. The chain recombines TRBV11-2 with TRBJ1-3; D call uncertain. Trimming took 2 bases from V and 3 from J, leaving 11 bases between them. This CDR3 has 15 residues. Germline V CDR1 and CDR2: SGHAT, FQNNGV. The CDR3 DNA is TGTGCCAGCAGCTTAAATCCGGGGATTGGAAACACCATATATTTT. This codes for CASSLNPGIGNTIYF. The variable domain in full, completed from reference TRBV11-2 and TRBJ1-3, reads EAGVAQSPRYKIIEKRQSVAFWCNPISGHATLYWYQQILGQGPKLLIQFQNNGVVDDSQLPKDRFSAERLKGVDSTLKIQPAKLEDSAVYLCASSLNPGIGNTIYFGEGSWLTVV.

This chain links TRBV18 with TRBJ1-5; 7 bases agree with TRBD1. CDR1 is KGHSH and CDR2 is LQKENI in the germline V gene. Germline trimming cut 11 bases from V and 4 bases from J; bases unmatched to any gene: 8. The CDR3 has 13 residues. CDR3 in amino acids: CASATGRNQPQHF. CDR3 DNA: TGTGCCTCAGCGACAGGGAGGAATCAGCCCCAGCATTTT.

The chain has TRBV5-1 and TRBJ2-3; 10 nucleotides match TRBD2. Germline values: CDR1 SGHRS, CDR2 YFSETQ. V was pared by 0 bases and J by 4 bases, with 8 bases of the junction left unmatched. This CDR3 is built from 17 residues. The DNA for the CDR3 is TGCGCCAGCAGCTTGGGGGCTAGCGGGGGAGCTGCAGATACGCAGTATTTT. Its protein is CASSLGASGGAADTQYF.

This clone was counted once. This chain joins TRBV13 and TRBJ2-2; 8 bases fit TRBD2. Trimming at V came to 2 bases and at J to 0 bases, leaving 2 bases not matched to a gene. Germline CDR1 and CDR2: PRHDT and FYEKMQ (reference sequence). The CDR3 sequence is 16 residues long. CDR3 DNA sequence: TGTGCCAGCAGCTTATCAGCGGGGGCGAACACCGGGGAGCTGTTTTTT. It is translated as CASSLSAGANTGELFF.

The chain links TRBV11-2 to TRBJ2-2, with D uncertain. The germline V and J ends were trimmed by 3 bases and 7 bases, with 9 bases remaining between them. Germline V lookup: CDR1 SGHAT, CDR2 FQNNGV. The CDR3 runs 13 residues. The CDR3 is CASSLTFGGELFF. In nucleotides, the CDR3 is TGTGCCAGCAGCTTGACTTTTGGCGGGGAGCTGTTTTTT.

The V call is TRBV19, the J call TRBJ2-7, with TRBD2 matching over 8 bases. V lost 8 bases to trimming and J lost 2 bases; unmatched junction nucleotides: 5. The CDR3 sequence is 13 residues long. CDR1 is LNHDA and CDR2 is SQIVND in the germline V gene (reference sequence). The CDR3 bases are TGTGCCAGTGGTAGCGGGATGGCCTACGAGCAGTACTTC. As protein: CASGSGMAYEQYF.

The chain couples TRBV11-2 to TRBJ2-2, with TRBD1 identical over 8 bases. This CDR3 has 17 residues. Germline V CDR1 and CDR2: SGHAT, FQNNGV. Losses at the gene ends were 4 bases for V and 2 bases for J; bases not matched to a gene: 9. Here the CDR3 DNA reads TGTGCCAGCAGCTCTTCCTACAGGGGGAGAAACACCGGGGAGCTGTTTTTT. It translates to CASSSSYRGRNTGELFF.

The chain is built from TRBV5-1 and TRBJ1-2, with TRBD1 as a possible D gene (5 bases). The CDR3 contains 14 residues. Germline CDR1 and CDR2: SGHRS and YFSETQ. Trimming cost V 0 bases and J 6 bases, with 12 bases left between them. For the CDR3, the DNA is TGCGCCAGCAGCTTGGGACAGACCCGCGATGGCTACACCTTC. Its translation: CASSLGQTRDGYTF.

The rearrangement joins TRBV4-1 to TRBJ2-7; D call uncertain. CDR1 MGHRA and CDR2 YSYEKL come from the germline V gene. CDR3 length equals 15 residues. V lost 1 base, J lost 6 bases, and 16 bases lay in between. This CDR3 reads CASSQVVQVNSEQYF. CDR3 bases: TGCGCCAGCAGCCAAGTGGTGCAGGTGAATTCCGAGCAGTACTTC.

The chain combines TRBV12-3 or TRBV12-4 with TRBJ2-5, with D perhaps matching TRBD2 (6 bases). V was pared by 4 bases and J by 5 bases, with 11 bases between. This CDR3 region has 13 residues. CDR3 DNA sequence: TGTGCCAGCAGTTGGCGGGGCGGGGAGACCCAGTACTTC. Translating gives CASSWRGGETQYF.